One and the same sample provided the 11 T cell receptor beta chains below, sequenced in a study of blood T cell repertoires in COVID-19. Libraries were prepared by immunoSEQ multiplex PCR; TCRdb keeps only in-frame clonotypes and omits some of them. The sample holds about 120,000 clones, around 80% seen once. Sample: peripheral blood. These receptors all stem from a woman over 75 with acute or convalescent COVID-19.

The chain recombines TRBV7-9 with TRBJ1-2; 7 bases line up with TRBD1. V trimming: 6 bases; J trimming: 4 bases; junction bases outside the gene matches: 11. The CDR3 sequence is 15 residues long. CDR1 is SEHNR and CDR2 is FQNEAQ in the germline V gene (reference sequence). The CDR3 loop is CASSPGQSRSYGYTF. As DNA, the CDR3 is TGTGCCAGCAGTCCGGGACAGTCTCGTTCCTATGGCTACACCTTC.

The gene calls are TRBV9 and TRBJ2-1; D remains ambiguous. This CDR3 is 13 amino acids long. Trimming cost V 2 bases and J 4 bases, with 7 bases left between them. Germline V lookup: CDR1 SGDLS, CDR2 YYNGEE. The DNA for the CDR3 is TGTGCCAGCAGCGTCGACTCTTACAATGAGCAGTTCTTC. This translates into CASSVDSYNEQFF.

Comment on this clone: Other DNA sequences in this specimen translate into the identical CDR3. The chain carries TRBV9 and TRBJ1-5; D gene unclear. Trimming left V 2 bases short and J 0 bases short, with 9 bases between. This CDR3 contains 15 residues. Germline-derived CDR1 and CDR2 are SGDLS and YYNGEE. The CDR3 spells CASSVTPYSNQPQHF. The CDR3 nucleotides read TGTGCCAGCAGCGTGACACCCTATAGCAATCAGCCCCAGCATTTT.

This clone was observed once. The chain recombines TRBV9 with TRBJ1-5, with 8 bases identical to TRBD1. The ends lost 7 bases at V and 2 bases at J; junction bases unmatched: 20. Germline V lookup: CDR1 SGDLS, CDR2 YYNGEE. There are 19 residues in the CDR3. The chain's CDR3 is CASPFTLRTGRIGNQPQHF. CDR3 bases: TGTGCCAGCCCGTTTACCCTACGGACAGGGCGTATTGGCAATCAGCCCCAGCATTTT.

The CDR3 protein is CASSTRPSGRSNEQFF. The DNA for the CDR3 is TGTGCCAGTAGTACCCGCCCTAGCGGGAGAAGCAATGAGCAGTTCTTC. The gene calls are TRBV19 and TRBJ2-1; 10 nucleotides agree with TRBD2. The CDR3 runs to 16 residues. The trim removed 4 bases at V and 6 bases at J, leaving 9 bases unmatched. Per germline, CDR1 LNHDA and CDR2 SQIVND (reference sequence).

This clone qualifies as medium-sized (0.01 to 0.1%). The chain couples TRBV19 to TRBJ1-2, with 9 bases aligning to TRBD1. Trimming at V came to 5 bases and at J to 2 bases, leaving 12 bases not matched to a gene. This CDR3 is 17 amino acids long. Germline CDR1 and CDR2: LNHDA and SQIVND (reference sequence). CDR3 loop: CASSLTLNRGRNYGYTF. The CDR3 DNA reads TGTGCCAGTAGTCTTACCCTTAACAGGGGGCGCAACTATGGCTACACCTTC.

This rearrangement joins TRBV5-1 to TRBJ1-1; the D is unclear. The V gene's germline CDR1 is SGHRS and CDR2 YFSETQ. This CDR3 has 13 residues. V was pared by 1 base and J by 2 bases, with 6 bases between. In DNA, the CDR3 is TGCGCCAGCAGCTTGAGACACAACACTGAAGCTTTCTTT. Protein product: CASSLRHNTEAFF.

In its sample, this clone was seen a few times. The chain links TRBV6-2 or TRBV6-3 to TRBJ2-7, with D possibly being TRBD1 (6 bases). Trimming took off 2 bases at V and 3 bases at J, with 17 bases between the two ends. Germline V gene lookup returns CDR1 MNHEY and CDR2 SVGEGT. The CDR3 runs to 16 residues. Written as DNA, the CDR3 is TGTGCCAGCAGTTACCGCCGCCGAACAGGGAACTACGAGCAGTACTTC. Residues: CASSYRRRTGNYEQYF.

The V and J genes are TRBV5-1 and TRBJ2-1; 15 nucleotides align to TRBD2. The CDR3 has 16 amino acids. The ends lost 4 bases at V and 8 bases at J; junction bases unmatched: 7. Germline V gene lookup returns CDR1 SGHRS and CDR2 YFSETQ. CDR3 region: CASSVTGTSGGYEQFF. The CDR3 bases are TGCGCCAGCAGCGTAACCGGGACTAGCGGGGGGTATGAGCAGTTCTTC.

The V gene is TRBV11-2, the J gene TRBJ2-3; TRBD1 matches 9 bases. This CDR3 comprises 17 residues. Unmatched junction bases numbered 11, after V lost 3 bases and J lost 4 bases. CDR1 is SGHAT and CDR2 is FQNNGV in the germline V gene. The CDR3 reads CASSFLPGTGYADTQYF. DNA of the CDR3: TGTGCCAGCAGCTTCCTCCCCGGGACAGGGTACGCAGATACGCAGTATTTT.

As DNA, the CDR3 is TGTGCCAGCAGCCCGGTGACTAGCGGGAGCAGCTACGAGCAGTACTTC. Its protein is CASSPVTSGSSYEQYF. V and J are TRBV4-2 and TRBJ2-7; 12 bases agree with TRBD2. The CDR3 is 16 amino acids. The V gene's germline CDR1 is LGHNA and CDR2 YNFKEQ. V was clipped by 4 bases and J by 3 bases; unmatched bases: 7.